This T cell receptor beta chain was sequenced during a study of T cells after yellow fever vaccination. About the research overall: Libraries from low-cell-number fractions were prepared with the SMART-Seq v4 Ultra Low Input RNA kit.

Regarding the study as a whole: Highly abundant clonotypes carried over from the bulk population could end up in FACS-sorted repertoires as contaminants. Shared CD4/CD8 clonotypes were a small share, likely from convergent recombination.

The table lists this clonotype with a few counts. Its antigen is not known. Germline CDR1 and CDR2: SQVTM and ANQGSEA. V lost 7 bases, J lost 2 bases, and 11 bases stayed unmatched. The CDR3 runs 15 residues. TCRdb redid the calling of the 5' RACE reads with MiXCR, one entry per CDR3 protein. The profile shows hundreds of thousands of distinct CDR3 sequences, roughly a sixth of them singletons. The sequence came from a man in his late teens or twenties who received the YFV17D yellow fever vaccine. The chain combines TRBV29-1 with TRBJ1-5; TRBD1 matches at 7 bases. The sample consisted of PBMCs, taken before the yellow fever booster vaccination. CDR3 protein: CSASSGGMGNQPQHF. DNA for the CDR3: TGCAGCGCTTCCTCAGGGGGGATGGGCAATCAGCCCCAGCATTTT.